This T cell receptor (beta chain) is from a study of blood T cell repertoires in COVID-19. Study summary: Samples representing acute and convalescent COVID-19 were sourced from the United States, Italy and Spain. From T cells, B-cell-depleted T cells, or PBMCs came the material, which was cDNA or gDNA.

The CDR3 totals 15 residues. Germline CDR1 reads LNHDA; CDR2 reads SQIVND (reference sequence). V lost 5 bases to trimming and J lost 8 bases; unmatched junction nucleotides: 12. In the source study's methods: Estimates of nucleated cell counts were drawn from the amplification of reference gene primers. Libraries were prepared by immunoSEQ multiplex PCR; TCRdb keeps only in-frame clonotypes and omits some of them. The DNA was the basis for D and trimming; V, J and clone size are from that table. The sample yields around 270,000 clones, 86% seen once. V gene TRBV19 combines with J gene TRBJ2-1; 7 bases agree with TRBD2. The sequence came from a man between 25 and 39 years old with active or convalescent COVID-19. What was sequenced was peripheral blood. This chain's CDR3 is CASSGPDWGRDEQFF. In DNA, the CDR3 is TGTGCCAGTAGTGGCCCCGACTGGGGGAGGGATGAGCAGTTCTTC.